The 32 T cell receptor beta chains below all came from one sample that was sequenced in a study of Tregs in tolerant kidney transplant recipients. This table comes from immunoSEQ multiplex PCR, and its TCRdb copy is limited to in-frame clones, with some not included. The repertoire consists of some 71,000 clones, with roughly nine tenths occurring once and the leading ten covering around 0.38%. This material consisted of CD4+ T cells from blood, taken before the transplant. The receptors originated from a human donor who received a combined kidney and bone marrow transplant.

The chain combines TRBV29-1 with TRBJ2-7, with D tentatively TRBD2 (5 bases). The germline gives CDR1 SQVTM, CDR2 ANQGSEA. V dropped 3 bases and J dropped 6 bases, with 18 bases sitting between them. The CDR3 has 14 amino acids. CDR3: CSVDLRGFDGEQYF. CDR3 in DNA: TGCAGCGTTGACTTACGAGGGTTCGACGGCGAGCAGTACTTC.

The V call is TRBV28, the J call TRBJ1-2; TRBD1 matches 7 bases. The V gene end was trimmed by 2 bases and the J gene end by 4 bases; junction bases not matched to a gene: 10. CDR3 length: 16 amino acids. CDR1 and CDR2 from the germline V gene are MDHEN and SYDVKM. The CDR3 region has the DNA TGTGCCAGCAGTTTAGGTGCTGAGGGGGCCATCTATGGCTACACCTTC. It translates to CASSLGAEGAIYGYTF.

The chain joins TRBV19 to TRBJ2-7, with D possibly matching TRBD1 (5 bases). V was cut by 6 bases and J by 5 bases, with 14 bases left in between. Germline V gene sequence: CDR1 LNHDA, CDR2 SQIVND (reference sequence). The CDR3 has 13 residues. CDR3: CASRGRVTDEQYF. The CDR3 DNA follows: TGTGCCAGTAGGGGCAGGGTGACGGACGAGCAGTACTTC. The whole variable domain, remainder taken from reference TRBV19 and TRBJ2-7, is DGGITQSPKYLFRKEGQNVTLSCEQNLNHDAMYWYRQDPGQGLRLIYYSQIVNDFQKGDIAEGYSVSREKKESFPLTVTSAQKNPTAFYLCASRGRVTDEQYFGPGTRLTVT.

The V call is TRBV5-6, the J call TRBJ2-3, with D tentatively TRBD1 (7 bases). CDR1 is SGHDT and CDR2 is YYEEEE in the germline V gene. CDR3 length: 18 amino acids. Trimming took off 1 base at V and 0 bases at J, with 18 bases between the two ends. The CDR3 region has the DNA TGTGCCAGCAGCTTGCTATCAGGGGGAGGCATTAGCACAGATACGCAGTATTTT. Its translation: CASSLLSGGGISTDTQYF. Full variable domain (rest looked up from reference TRBV5-6 and TRBJ2-3): DAGVTQSPTHLIKTRGQQVTLRCSPKSGHDTVSWYQQALGQGPQFIFQYYEEEERQRGNFPDRFSGHQFPNYSSELNVNALLLGDSALYLCASSLLSGGGISTDTQYFGPGTRLTVL.

The V and J genes are TRBV7-2 and TRBJ2-7; TRBD2 matches 13 bases. Unmatched junction bases numbered 11, after V lost 4 bases and J lost 2 bases. The CDR3 extends over 18 amino acids. Germline V lookup: CDR1 SGHTA, CDR2 FQGNSA. CDR3 protein: CASSSGTWTSGRPYEQYF. CDR3 bases: TGTGCCAGCAGCTCCGGAACCTGGACTAGCGGGAGACCCTACGAGCAGTACTTC.

The chain employs TRBV18 and TRBJ2-2, with a possible D match to TRBD1 (6 bases). Per germline, CDR1 KGHSH and CDR2 LQKENI. V lost 2 bases to trimming and J lost 5 bases, with 15 bases between them. CDR3 length: 16 residues. The CDR3 sequence: CASSPNSDRITGELFF. The CDR3 nucleotides read TGTGCCAGCTCACCAAATTCGGACAGAATAACCGGGGAGCTGTTTTTT. Complete variable domain (other parts from reference TRBV18 and TRBJ2-2): NAGVMQNPRHLVRRRGQEARLRCSPMKGHSHVYWYRQLPEEGLKFMVYLQKENIIDESGMPKERFSAEFPKEGPSILRIQQVVRGDSAAYFCASSPNSDRITGELFFGEGSRLTVL.

The rearrangement joins TRBV2 to TRBJ2-7; a weak D match, TRBD2 (5 bases). The germline V gene has CDR1 SNHLY and CDR2 FYNNEI. CDR3 length: 14 amino acids. The germline V and J ends were trimmed by 7 bases and 0 bases, with 13 bases remaining between them. The CDR3 region has the DNA TGTGCCAGCAACGGTGGGAGCATCTCCTACGAGCAGTACTTC. Amino acid sequence: CASNGGSISYEQYF.

The chain carries TRBV29-1 and TRBJ1-2, with D perhaps TRBD1 (5 bases). Germline lookup yields CDR1 SQVTM and CDR2 ANQGSEA. The CDR3 consists of 13 residues. Trimming cost V 4 bases and J 0 bases, with 9 bases left between them. In DNA form, the CDR3 reads TGCAGCGTTGGGACACAAGCTAACTATGGCTACACCTTC. Protein: CSVGTQANYGYTF.

J is TRBJ2-1 and V is TRBV28; 8 bases line up with TRBD2. The V gene's germline CDR1 is MDHEN and CDR2 SYDVKM. Losses at the gene ends were 4 bases for V and 0 bases for J; bases not matched to a gene: 5. The CDR3 has 16 amino acids. This CDR3 reads CASSSPGGVSYNEQFF. The CDR3 coding sequence is TGTGCCAGCAGTTCCCCCGGGGGGGTCTCCTACAATGAGCAGTTCTTC.

This chain joins TRBV28 and TRBJ1-2; 7 bases align to TRBD1. After removal of 7 bases from V and 7 bases from J, the junction contained 9 bases not matched to a gene. This CDR3 contains 13 residues. In germline, CDR1 is MDHEN, CDR2 SYDVKM. The CDR3 region is CASTQQGFIGYTF. CDR3 DNA: TGTGCCAGCACCCAACAGGGGTTTATTGGCTACACCTTC.

This CDR3 is CASSEALGDQYF. DNA of the CDR3: TGTGCCAGCAGTGAAGCGCTCGGGGATCAGTACTTC. The rearrangement joins TRBV2 to TRBJ2-7, with D perhaps matching TRBD2 (5 bases). This CDR3 has 12 residues. The V and J ends lost 0 bases and 10 bases respectively, with 10 bases between them. CDR1 SNHLY and CDR2 FYNNEI come from the germline V gene.

This chain joins TRBV5-1 and TRBJ2-2; tentative D call: TRBD2 (7 bases). Germline values: CDR1 SGHRS, CDR2 YFSETQ. The CDR3 contains 15 residues. Trimming shortened V by 4 bases and J by 1 base, and 11 bases separated the two germline ends. CDR3 amino acids: CASSPRGGNTGELFF. Written as DNA, the CDR3 is TGCGCCAGCAGCCCGAGGGGGGGGAACACCGGGGAGCTGTTTTTT.

In this sample, this clone turned up a few times. V usage is TRBV7-2 and J usage is TRBJ2-3; 9 bases are a match to TRBD2. Germline assignment: CDR1 SGHTA and CDR2 FQGNSA. The ends lost 0 bases at V and 10 bases at J; junction bases unmatched: 11. There are 16 residues in the CDR3. CDR3 coding DNA: TGTGCCAGCAGCTTAGCGGGCGGGAGGGCCTTTTCGGCGCAGTATTTT. Its protein product is CASSLAGGRAFSAQYF.

This chain connects TRBV28 to TRBJ2-1; TRBD1 aligns across 9 bases. The CDR3 spans 14 residues. Germline-derived CDR1 and CDR2 are MDHEN and SYDVKM. Losses at the gene ends were 5 bases for V and 3 bases for J; bases not matched to a gene: 2. The chain's CDR3 is CASSRQGVYNEQFF. CDR3 in DNA: TGTGCCAGCAGTCGACAGGGGGTCTACAATGAGCAGTTCTTC.

V gene TRBV6-6 combines with J gene TRBJ2-7; the D is unclear. This CDR3 is built from 12 residues. Germline CDR1 and CDR2: MNHNY and SVGAGI (reference sequence). Trimming left V 6 bases short and J 1 base short, with 7 bases between. The CDR3 sequence: CASSDISYEQYF. CDR3 nucleotide sequence: TGTGCCAGCAGCGACATATCCTACGAGCAGTACTTC.

The chain combines TRBV28 with TRBJ2-7, with D perhaps matching TRBD1 (5 bases). The CDR3 covers 13 residues. The germline V and J ends were trimmed by 3 bases and 2 bases, with 8 bases remaining between them. CDR1 and CDR2 (germline): MDHEN, SYDVKM. The DNA for the CDR3 is TGTGCCAGCAGTTTGGACACCCCCTACGAGCAGTACTTC. It is translated as CASSLDTPYEQYF.

The chain employs TRBV6-5 and TRBJ2-3, with a weak D call TRBD1 (6 bases). V was shortened by 2 bases and J by 2 bases, with 11 bases between the two germline ends. The CDR3 runs 15 residues. Germline V lookup: CDR1 MNHEY, CDR2 SVGAGI. The CDR3 region is CASSYGGRITDTQYF. The CDR3 DNA follows: TGTGCCAGCAGTTACGGGGGCCGAATCACAGATACGCAGTATTTT.

The V call is TRBV27, the J call TRBJ1-5; D remains unclear. Trimming removed 4 bases from V and 4 bases from J, with 26 bases in between. CDR1 and CDR2 (germline): MNHEY, SMNVEV (reference sequence). The CDR3 is 19 residues long. The CDR3 region is CASSSRPRAGRLGNQPQHF. DNA of the CDR3: TGTGCCAGCAGTTCTAGGCCACGGGCCGGGAGGTTAGGGAATCAGCCCCAGCATTTT.

V gene TRBV28 combines with J gene TRBJ1-3; TRBD1 is a possible D gene (6 bases). Between the trimmed V and J ends, which lost 4 bases and 0 bases, there was a span of 7 bases. Germline V gene data show CDR1 as MDHEN and CDR2 as SYDVKM. The CDR3 contains 14 residues. CDR3 in amino acids: CASSSTGSGNTIYF. The CDR3 region has the DNA TGTGCCAGCAGTTCGACAGGCTCTGGAAACACCATATATTTT.

This chain links TRBV6-1 with TRBJ1-4, with TRBD1 matching 7 bases. The CDR3 runs to 13 residues. Per germline, CDR1 MNHNS and CDR2 SASEGT. Trimming removed 11 bases from V and 4 bases from J; junction bases left unmatched: 7. The CDR3 protein is CAGRGTDNEKLFF. CDR3 in DNA: TGTGCCGGACGAGGGACAGATAATGAAAAACTGTTTTTT.

This chain links TRBV28 with TRBJ2-7, with 8 bases lining up with TRBD1. This CDR3 has 14 residues. CDR1 is MDHEN and CDR2 is SYDVKM in the germline V gene. J gave up 3 bases and V 4 bases, and 5 bases lay outside the gene matches. The CDR3 sequence: CASSSLTGDYEQYF. Here the CDR3 DNA reads TGTGCCAGCAGTTCCCTGACAGGGGACTACGAGCAGTACTTC.

This CDR3 reads CASSQPREGRYEQYF. For the CDR3, the DNA is TGTGCCAGCAGTCAACCCCGGGAGGGAAGGTACGAGCAGTACTTC. The gene calls are TRBV28 and TRBJ2-7, with 8 bases aligning to TRBD2. J lost 4 bases, V lost 5 bases, and 10 bases had no gene match. CDR1 and CDR2 from the germline V gene are MDHEN and SYDVKM. The CDR3 extends over 15 amino acids.

V gene TRBV28 combines with J gene TRBJ1-5, with D possibly matching TRBD1 (5 bases). From germline, CDR1 is MDHEN and CDR2 SYDVKM. CDR3 length: 13 residues. V was trimmed by 8 bases and J by 4 bases, leaving 12 bases between them. CDR3 nucleotide sequence: TGTGCCAGCTGGGACTCAAAAAATCAGCCCCAGCATTTT. Translated, it gives CASWDSKNQPQHF.

The chain combines TRBV28 with TRBJ1-1; weak D call: TRBD1 (5 bases). This CDR3 region has 13 residues. With 6 bases removed from V and 4 bases from J, the gap between germline ends came to 12 bases. Per germline, CDR1 MDHEN and CDR2 SYDVKM. DNA of the CDR3: TGTGCCAGCAGCGAGGGACTGATCACTGAAGCTTTCTTT. Its protein product is CASSEGLITEAFF.

The chain couples TRBV7-9 to TRBJ1-1; D might be TRBD1 (5 bases). CDR3 length: 13 residues. Germline V gene sequence: CDR1 SEHNR, CDR2 FQNEAQ (reference sequence). Between the trimmed V and J ends, which lost 0 bases and 8 bases, there was a span of 10 bases. The CDR3 DNA follows: TGTGCCAGCAGCTTAGCAGGGGCAGGGGAAGCTTTCTTT. It codes for CASSLAGAGEAFF. The full variable domain, with the rest looked up from reference TRBV7-9 and TRBJ1-1, is DTGVSQNPRHKITKRGQNVTFRCDPISEHNRLYWYRQTLGQGPEFLTYFQNEAQLEKSRLLSDRFSAERPKGSFSTLEIQRTEQGDSAMYLCASSLAGAGEAFFGQGTRLTVV.

This clone was seen just once. V and J are TRBV5-1 and TRBJ1-1, with D maybe TRBD1 (5 bases). The ends were cut back, 0 bases at V and 2 bases at J, with 14 bases in the middle. The CDR3 is made up of 16 amino acids. The germline CDR1 and CDR2 sequences are SGHRS and YFSETQ. CDR3 in DNA: TGCGCCAGCAGCTTGGGAATAGGACAAGGTAACACTGAAGCTTTCTTT. Amino acid sequence: CASSLGIGQGNTEAFF. Based on the CDR3 plus reference TRBV5-1 and TRBJ1-1, the full variable domain is KAGVTQTPRYLIKTRGQQVTLSCSPISGHRSVSWYQQTPGQGLQFLFEYFSETQRNKGNFPGRFSGRQFSNSRSEMNVSTLELGDSALYLCASSLGIGQGNTEAFFGQGTRLTVV.

This clone has a single count. CDR3 amino acids: CASSQDPQGHTEAFF. The CDR3 DNA is TGCGCCAGCAGCCAAGACCCCCAGGGTCACACTGAAGCTTTCTTT. V is TRBV4-3 and J is TRBJ1-1, with a weak D call TRBD1 (5 bases). V gave up 0 bases and J gave up 3 bases, with 11 bases separating them. CDR3 length equals 15 residues. CDR1 is LGHNA and CDR2 is YSLEER in the germline V gene.

The V call is TRBV19, the J call TRBJ1-2; D is possibly TRBD1 (5 bases). Germline V CDR1 and CDR2: LNHDA, SQIVND (reference sequence). Trimming removed 5 bases at V and 8 bases at J, with 18 bases between. The CDR3 is 14 amino acids. Here the CDR3 reads CASSAGPFGEGYTF. Here the CDR3 DNA reads TGTGCCAGTAGTGCGGGACCGTTCGGGGAGGGCTACACCTTC.

This chain joins TRBV5-1 and TRBJ1-1, with D perhaps TRBD1 (5 bases). The ends were cut back, 6 bases at V and 1 base at J, with 13 bases in the middle. Germline assignment: CDR1 SGHRS and CDR2 YFSETQ. There are 14 residues in the CDR3. The CDR3 DNA reads as TGCGCCAGCACCCTTATAACAGGGAACACTGAAGCTTTCTTT. It translates to CASTLITGNTEAFF.

The chain joins TRBV25-1 to TRBJ1-1; D gene ambiguous. Germline V CDR1 and CDR2: MGHDK, SYGVNS. With 5 bases removed from V and 5 bases from J, the gap between germline ends came to 18 bases. The CDR3 spans 15 residues. The CDR3, as DNA: TGTGCCAGCAGTACAAACGGGGAGGGTTCGACTGAAGCTTTCTTT. It codes for CASSTNGEGSTEAFF.

The chain recombines TRBV19 with TRBJ1-3; a possible D gene is TRBD1 (5 bases). V gave up 5 bases and J gave up 0 bases, with 17 bases separating them. CDR1 and CDR2 (germline): LNHDA, SQIVND (reference sequence). This CDR3 is built from 17 residues. CDR3: CASSPSRDSSSGNTIYF. The DNA of the CDR3 is TGTGCCAGTAGTCCTAGCCGGGACTCCTCCTCTGGAAACACCATATATTTT.

The chain has TRBV28 and TRBJ2-3, with 7 bases fitting TRBD1. This CDR3 spans 15 amino acids. Germline V gene sequence: CDR1 MDHEN, CDR2 SYDVKM. J lost 0 bases, V lost 4 bases, and 4 bases had no gene match. Here the CDR3 DNA reads TGTGCCAGCAGTTCCGGACAGGATAGCACAGATACGCAGTATTTT. Its protein product is CASSSGQDSTDTQYF.